This entry concerns a single TCR beta chain. One Seattle source followed patients from active infection through their disease course. This record comes from a study of blood T cell repertoires in COVID-19. In the study overall: Acute and convalescent COVID-19 samples came from the United States, Italy and Spain.

The repertoire was sequenced with immunoSEQ multiplex PCR; TCRdb's copy has only in-frame clones and lacks some. The sample has about 440,000 clones, more than 70% seen once. The TCR originated in a woman between 50 and 59 years old with COVID-19, enrolled during active disease. Sequencing used peripheral blood.

The CDR3 coding sequence is TGTGCCAGCAGTGAATCGGTTTATGGCTACACCTTC. The encoded protein is CASSESVYGYTF. The rearrangement uses TRBV6-1 and TRBJ1-2; unclear D gene. V lost 2 bases and J lost 5, with 6 bases in between. CDR3 length: 12 amino acids. From germline, CDR1 is MNHNS and CDR2 SASEGT.